This entry features one T cell receptor (beta chain) sequence. Its antigen is undetermined. Germline values: CDR1 GTSNPN, CDR2 SVGIG (reference sequence). The CDR3 has 15 residues. Trimming cost V 2 bases and J 6 bases, with 14 bases left between them. Genomic DNA from each subset was divided evenly over several immunoSEQ plates. Assay: immunoSEQ multiplex PCR; the TCRdb copy retains only in-frame clones and omits some. Of millions of clones listed, more than 80% were seen once; the top ten hold around 0.15%. This sample is part of a study of shared clonotypes between healthy human individuals. Study-level background: Aged between 18 and 49, the donors were two women and three men. Plates per donor: three CD4 naive, three CD4 memory, two CD8 naive, one CD8 memory.

Broader study findings: All-four-donor shared clonotypes had higher generation probabilities than non-shared clonotypes did.

What was sequenced was naive CD4+ T cells sorted from blood. Indicated subset: CD45RA+ positively selected. This chain joins TRBV30 and TRBJ1-6; D is unresolved. This receptor was taken from a young man in good health. CDR3 amino acids: CAWSQRTAINSPLHF. Written as DNA, the CDR3 is TGTGCCTGGAGTCAGCGCACGGCGATTAATTCACCCCTCCACTTT.